Listed below are T cell receptor beta chains from one sample, sequenced in a study of blood T cell repertoires in COVID-19. Libraries were prepared by immunoSEQ multiplex PCR; TCRdb keeps only in-frame clonotypes and omits some of them. The sample lists a few hundred thousand clones; 80% to 90% were seen once. Sequenced sample: PBMCs or T cells enriched from blood (not recorded which). These TCRs come from a man aged 25 to 40 who had recovered from COVID-19. Both conserved end residues are part of each CDR3. D genes are given only for firm matches. Size is omitted from some rows. Given values are once, few, many or a class for expanded clones.

V: TRBV19; D: TRBD1; size: .; J: TRBJ1-5; DNA: TGTGCCAGTAGTATAACAGGGGGTGAGGATAGCAATCAGCCCCAGCATTTT; CDR3: CASSITGGEDSNQPQHF
V: TRBV6-8; D: TRBD2; size: .; J: TRBJ2-3; DNA: TGTGCCAGCAGTTACTCGTCCAGCGGGGGTGACACAGATACGCAGTATTTT; CDR3: CASSYSSSGGDTDTQYF
V: TRBV5-1; D: TRBD2; size: once; J: TRBJ2-7; DNA: TGCGCCAGCAGCAACGGACTAGCGGGACACGAGCAGTACTTC; CDR3: CASSNGLAGHEQYF
V: TRBV9; D: TRBD1; size: .; J: TRBJ2-5; DNA: TGTGCCAGCAGCCGTGACAGGGCTATGAAAGAGACCCAGTACTTC; CDR3: CASSRDRAMKETQYF
V: TRBV7-3; D: .; size: .; J: TRBJ2-1; DNA: TGTGCCAGCAGGTCCAAAACAAACAGGGTCAATGAGCAGTTCTTC; CDR3: CASRSKTNRVNEQFF
V: TRBV7-9; D: .; size: .; J: TRBJ2-7; DNA: TGTGCCAGCAGCGGGAGACACGAGCAGTACTTC; CDR3: CASSGRHEQYF
V: TRBV19; D: .; size: .; J: TRBJ2-1; DNA: TGTGCCAGTAGTACCCAAACCGGGACAGAGCAGTTCTTC; CDR3: CASSTQTGTEQFF
V: TRBV18; D: .; size: .; J: TRBJ2-3; DNA: TGTGCCAGCTCACCTGTCCCGACAGCCCTTAGCACAGATACGCAGTATTTT; CDR3: CASSPVPTALSTDTQYF
V: TRBV7-8; D: .; size: .; J: TRBJ1-2; DNA: TGTGCCAGCAGCTTAGGGAGGGAGTGGTATGGCTACACCTTC; CDR3: CASSLGREWYGYTF
V: TRBV18; D: .; size: .; J: TRBJ2-1; DNA: TGTGCCAGCTCACCACCAAGCAGGATGAATGAGCAGTTCTTC; CDR3: CASSPPSRMNEQFF
V: TRBV24-1; D: .; size: .; J: TRBJ1-2; DNA: TGTGCCACCAGTGATTTGCGGGGCTATGGCTACACCTTC; CDR3: CATSDLRGYGYTF
V: TRBV11-2; D: TRBD2; size: .; J: TRBJ2-3; DNA: TGTGCCAGCAGCACGGGACTAGCGGCGACTAGCACAGATACGCAGTATTTT; CDR3: CASSTGLAATSTDTQYF
V: TRBV6-4; D: .; size: .; J: TRBJ2-6; DNA: TGTGCCAGCAGCGCCGCGGGCTCTGGGGCCAACGTCCTGACTTTC; CDR3: CASSAAGSGANVLTF
V: TRBV9; D: .; size: .; J: TRBJ1-2; DNA: TGTGCCAGCAGCGTAGGTGAGGAGGAGAATGGCTACACCTTC; CDR3: CASSVGEEENGYTF
V: TRBV5-5; D: .; size: .; J: TRBJ1-3; DNA: TGTGCCAGCAGCTTGGTGCGGGGAGGTGGAAACACCATATATTTT; CDR3: CASSLVRGGGNTIYF
V: TRBV3-1/TRBV3-2; D: .; size: .; J: TRBJ1-2; DNA: TGTGCCAGCAGCCAAGAGTATGTGTCGAGGAGGGGCGAGGATGGCTACACCTTC; CDR3: CASSQEYVSRRGEDGYTF
V: TRBV18; D: .; size: .; J: TRBJ2-3; DNA: TGTGCCAGCTCACCAAGGCCAGGGGAGACAGATACGCAGTATTTT; CDR3: CASSPRPGETDTQYF
V: TRBV2; D: .; size: .; J: TRBJ1-4; DNA: TGTGCCAGCAGGGGGGACACAGAAAAACTGTTTTTT; CDR3: CASRGDTEKLFF
V: TRBV6-5; D: TRBD1; size: .; J: TRBJ2-2; DNA: TGTGCCTCAACAGGGGCAGGAAAAACCGGGGAGCTGTTTTTT; CDR3: CASTGAGKTGELFF
V: TRBV9; D: .; size: .; J: TRBJ2-4; DNA: TGTGCCAGCAGCGCCGGGACATCGGGCAAAAACATTCAGTACTTC; CDR3: CASSAGTSGKNIQYF
V: TRBV29-1; D: TRBD1; size: .; J: TRBJ1-1; DNA: TGCAGCGTCGACAGGGACACTGAAGCTTTCTTT; CDR3: CSVDRDTEAFF
V: TRBV2; D: TRBD1; size: .; J: TRBJ1-3; DNA: TGTGCCAGCAGTGTGGGACAGGGCAGCGGAAACACCATATATTTT; CDR3: CASSVGQGSGNTIYF
V: TRBV18; D: TRBD1; size: once; J: TRBJ1-2; DNA: TGTGCCAGCTCAAATGTGGGAGGACAGGGGGCCTATGGCTACACCTTC; CDR3: CASSNVGGQGAYGYTF
V: TRBV3-1/TRBV3-2; D: TRBD1; size: .; J: TRBJ1-6; DNA: TGTGCCAGCGGTTGGGGACAGTCAAGCTCCTATAATTCACCCCTCCACTTT; CDR3: CASGWGQSSSYNSPLHF
V: TRBV10-1; D: .; size: .; J: TRBJ2-7; DNA: TGCGCCAGCAGTGAGCCGGGCTACGAGCAGTACTTC; CDR3: CASSEPGYEQYF
V: TRBV18; D: .; size: .; J: TRBJ1-5; DNA: TGTGCCAGCTCACCAGGGGGCGACCGAAGTCAGCCCCAGCATTTT; CDR3: CASSPGGDRSQPQHF
V: TRBV5-4; D: .; size: .; J: TRBJ2-5; DNA: TGTGCCAGCAGCTTGAACCCGGGGGAGGCCGGGGGGACCCAGTACTTC; CDR3: CASSLNPGEAGGTQYF
V: TRBV3-1/TRBV3-2; D: TRBD1; size: once; J: TRBJ1-1; DNA: TGTGCCAGCAGCCAAGCCCTGACAGGGGGCCACACTGAAGCTTTCTTT; CDR3: CASSQALTGGHTEAFF
V: TRBV12-3/TRBV12-4; D: .; size: .; J: TRBJ2-7; DNA: TGTGCCAGCAGTTTAACAAGCTCCTACGAGCAGTACTTC; CDR3: CASSLTSSYEQYF
V: TRBV19; D: .; size: .; J: TRBJ1-4; DNA: TGTGCCAGTAGTACATACAGCGGCTTAGGGGAAAAACTGTTTTTT; CDR3: CASSTYSGLGEKLFF
V: TRBV27; D: TRBD1; size: .; J: TRBJ2-7; DNA: TGTGCCAGCAGTTACGGGACAGTGTATTCCTACGAGCAGTACTTC; CDR3: CASSYGTVYSYEQYF
V: TRBV10-1; D: .; size: .; J: TRBJ2-3; DNA: TGCGCCAGCATGGGGAGTTGGGCATCACCGGATACGCAGTATTTT; CDR3: CASMGSWASPDTQYF